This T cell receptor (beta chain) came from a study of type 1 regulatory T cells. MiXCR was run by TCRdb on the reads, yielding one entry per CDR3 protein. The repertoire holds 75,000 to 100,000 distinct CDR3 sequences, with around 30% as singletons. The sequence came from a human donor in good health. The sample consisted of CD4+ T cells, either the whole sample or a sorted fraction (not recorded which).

The CDR3 loop is CASSSTGPETQYF. As DNA, the CDR3 is TGTGCCAGCAGCTCGACAGGGCCAGAGACCCAGTACTTC. The J gene is TRBJ2-5, the V gene TRBV7-9; the match to TRBD1 covers 7 bases. The CDR3 is made up of 13 amino acids. The V segment lost 4 bases and the J segment 4 bases; nucleotides outside the gene matches: 3. CDR1 and CDR2 from the germline V gene are SEHNR and FQNEAQ (reference sequence).